The subject of this entry is one T cell receptor beta chain. This sample was taken from a study of blood T cell repertoires in COVID-19. Study background: T cells, B-cell-depleted T cells, or PBMCs provided the cDNA or gDNA that served as material.

The CDR3 covers 13 residues. Germline-derived CDR1 and CDR2 are SGHRS and YFSETQ. The germline V and J ends were trimmed by 0 bases and 2 bases, with 3 bases remaining between them. The method was immunoSEQ multiplex PCR; TCRdb's version includes in-frame clones alone and lacks a portion of them. Of under 400,000 clones listed, 88% are singletons. The TCR originated in a woman aged 25 to 39 who had been exposed to COVID-19. The source material was PBMCs or T cells enriched from blood (not recorded which). The chain links TRBV5-1 to TRBJ1-5; D call uncertain. In DNA form, the CDR3 reads TGCGCCAGCAGCTTGGTCGGCAATCAGCCCCAGCATTTT. Amino acids: CASSLVGNQPQHF.